These 7 T cell receptor beta chains were sequenced from one sample in a study of T-cell memory formation after mild COVID-19. Each CDR3 protein is one row after TCRdb ran MiXCR on the 5' RACE reads. The table records 350,000 to 450,000 distinct CDR3 sequences, approximately 25% of them present only once. Sequenced input: PBMCs or a T cell subset sorted from them (not recorded which). Receptors were obtained from an adult woman who had mild COVID-19 (a few samples of this study predate the infection). Cell type and time point are not known.

This rearrangement joins TRBV19 to TRBJ1-5, with 9 bases that match TRBD1. This CDR3 has 16 residues. After removal of 6 bases from V and 6 bases from J, the junction contained 12 bases not matched to a gene. Germline V gene lookup returns CDR1 LNHDA and CDR2 SQIVND (reference sequence). The CDR3 DNA reads TGTGCCAGTAGCACCGGGACAGGGTTGTCGGGTCAGCCCCAGCATTTT. This gives the protein CASSTGTGLSGQPQHF.

The sample holds many counts of this clonotype. The genes are TRBV7-9 and TRBJ2-1; 9 bases map to TRBD1. Germline loops: CDR1 SEHNR, CDR2 FQNEAQ (reference sequence). The length of the CDR3 is 19 residues. The V gene end was trimmed by 4 bases and the J gene end by 1 base; junction bases not matched to a gene: 14. CDR3 nucleotides: TGTGCCAGCAGCTCGACCGGGACAGGGAAGTTTAGGTCCTACAATGAGCAGTTCTTC. Its translation: CASSSTGTGKFRSYNEQFF.

In its sample, this clonotype was seen a few times. The chain recombines TRBV7-7 with TRBJ2-5; the match to TRBD1 covers 7 bases. The CDR3 totals 15 residues. Unmatched junction bases numbered 6, after V lost 2 bases and J lost 3 bases. Germline V gene lookup returns CDR1 SSHAT and CDR2 FNYEAQ (reference sequence). DNA for the CDR3: TGTGCCAGCAGCTTAAGGGGACAGAGAGAAGAGACCCAGTACTTC. It is translated as CASSLRGQREETQYF.

V usage is TRBV6-5 and J usage is TRBJ1-1; 8 nucleotides agree with TRBD1. The junction had 10 bases not matched to a gene; V was cut back by 2 bases and J by 8 bases. The CDR3 runs 15 residues. Looked up from germline, CDR1 is MNHEY and CDR2 is SVGAGI. The CDR3 loop is CASSYERPGGHEAFF. In nucleotides, the CDR3 is TGTGCCAGCAGTTACGAAAGGCCAGGGGGCCACGAAGCTTTCTTT.

The chain carries TRBV12-3 or TRBV12-4 and TRBJ1-1, with TRBD1 matching 7 bases. Unmatched junction bases numbered 5, after V lost 6 bases and J lost 4 bases. This CDR3 has 13 amino acids. The CDR3 DNA reads TGTGCCAGCAGCGCGGCAGGGGGCACTGAAGCTTTCTTT. This gives the protein CASSAAGGTEAFF.

The chain has TRBV12-3 or TRBV12-4 and TRBJ2-7; 10 bases align to TRBD1. This CDR3 is 15 amino acids long. The V segment lost 5 bases and the J segment 0 bases; nucleotides outside the gene matches: 4. The CDR3 loop reads CASSGWTGGSYEQYF. CDR3 in DNA: TGTGCCAGCAGTGGGTGGACAGGGGGCTCCTACGAGCAGTACTTC.

This clonotype appeared a few times. The chain employs TRBV15 and TRBJ2-1; D unclear. The CDR3 runs 13 residues. Germline V CDR1 and CDR2: LNHNV, YYDKDF (reference sequence). With 0 bases removed from V and 10 bases from J, the gap between germline ends came to 10 bases. CDR3 amino acids: CATSRDLVREQFF. CDR3 bases: TGTGCCACCAGCAGAGATCTGGTGAGGGAGCAGTTCTTC.